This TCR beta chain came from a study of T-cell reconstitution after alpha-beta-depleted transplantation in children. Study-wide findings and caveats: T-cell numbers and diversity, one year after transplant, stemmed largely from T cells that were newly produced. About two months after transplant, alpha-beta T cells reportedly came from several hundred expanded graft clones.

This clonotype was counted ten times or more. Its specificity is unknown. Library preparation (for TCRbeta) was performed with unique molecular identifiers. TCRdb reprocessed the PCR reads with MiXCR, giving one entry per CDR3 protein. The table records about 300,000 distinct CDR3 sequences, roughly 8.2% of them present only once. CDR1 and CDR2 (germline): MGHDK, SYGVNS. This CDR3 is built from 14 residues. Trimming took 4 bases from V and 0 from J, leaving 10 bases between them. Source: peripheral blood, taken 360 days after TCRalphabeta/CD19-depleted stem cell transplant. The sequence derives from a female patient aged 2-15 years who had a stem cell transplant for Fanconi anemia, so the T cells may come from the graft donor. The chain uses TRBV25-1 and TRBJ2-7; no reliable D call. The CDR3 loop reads CASSGTLSSYEQYF. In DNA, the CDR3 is TGTGCCAGCAGTGGAACGCTTAGCTCCTACGAGCAGTACTTC.